This T cell receptor (beta chain) was recorded in a study of shared clonotypes between healthy human individuals. With V trimmed by 6 bases and J by 11 bases, 12 bases remained unmatched. CDR1 LGHNA and CDR2 YSLEER come from the germline V gene. This CDR3 region has 13 residues. Deep was the level at which the assay was run. The authors ran unsorted PBMC replicate PCRs on 300 ng DNA, some 30,000 T cell genomes. The unsorted PBMC sample used ten immunoSEQ deep assay plates. TCRdb's table, derived via immunoSEQ multiplex PCR, lists solely in-frame clones and lacks some. This repertoire shows some 450,000 clones, 75% to 80% found once; its top ten account for around 12%. Nashville, Tennessee was home to all donors, who were Caucasian adults.

The chain is built from TRBV4-3 and TRBJ1-1; 7 bases fit TRBD1. The source is a middle-aged woman in good health. Some clones in this sample may be carry-over from other donors' samples. Sequenced sample: PBMCs. CDR3 DNA sequence: TGCGCCAGCAGTGTAAAAAGGGGGCAGTGGGCTTTCTTT. As protein: CASSVKRGQWAFF.